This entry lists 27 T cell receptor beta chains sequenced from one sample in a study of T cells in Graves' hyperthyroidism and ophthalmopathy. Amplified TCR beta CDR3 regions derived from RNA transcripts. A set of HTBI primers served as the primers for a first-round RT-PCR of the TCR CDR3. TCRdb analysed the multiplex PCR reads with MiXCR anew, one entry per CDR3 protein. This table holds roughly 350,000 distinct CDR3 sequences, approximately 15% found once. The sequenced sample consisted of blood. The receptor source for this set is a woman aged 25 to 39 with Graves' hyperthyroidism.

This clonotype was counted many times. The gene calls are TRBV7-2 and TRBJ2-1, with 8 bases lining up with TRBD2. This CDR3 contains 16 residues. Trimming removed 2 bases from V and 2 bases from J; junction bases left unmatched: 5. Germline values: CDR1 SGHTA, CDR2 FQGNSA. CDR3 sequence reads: CASSLRGGYPYNEQFF. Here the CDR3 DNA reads TGTGCCAGCAGCTTACGGGGGGGCTATCCCTACAATGAGCAGTTCTTC.

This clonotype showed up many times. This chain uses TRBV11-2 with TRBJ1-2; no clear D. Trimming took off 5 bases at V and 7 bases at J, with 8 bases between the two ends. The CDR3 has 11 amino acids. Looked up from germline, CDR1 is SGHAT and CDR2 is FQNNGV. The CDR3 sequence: CASSGEFGYTF. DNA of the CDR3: TGTGCCAGCAGCGGGGAATTTGGCTACACCTTC.

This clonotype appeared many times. This chain's CDR3 is CASSLGGTANTGELFF. The DNA for the CDR3 is TGTGCCAGCAGTTTGGGGGGGACGGCGAACACCGGGGAGCTGTTTTTT. The V gene is TRBV7-2, the J gene TRBJ2-2, with TRBD2 identical over 7 bases. Germline loops: CDR1 SGHTA, CDR2 FQGNSA. V shed 6 bases, J shed 0 bases, and the junction held 7 bases outside the gene matches. The CDR3 is 16 residues long.

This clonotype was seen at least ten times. CDR3 coding DNA: TGTGCCAGCAGAGCCGCCGGGACAGGTGGTGAAAAACTGTTTTTT. It encodes CASRAAGTGGEKLFF. This chain links TRBV12-3 or TRBV12-4 with TRBJ1-4; 8 bases align to TRBD1. This CDR3 spans 15 amino acids. Germline trimming cut 6 bases from V and 7 bases from J; bases unmatched to any gene: 10.

CDR3 coding DNA: TGTGCCAGTAGCCCTGAGAGTAGCAATCAGCCCCAGCATTTT. Protein product: CASSPESSNQPQHF. The J gene is TRBJ1-5, the V gene TRBV19; D gene unclear. Trimming took 6 bases from V and 0 from J, leaving 9 bases between them. The CDR3 covers 14 residues. CDR1 and CDR2 from the germline V gene are LNHDA and SQIVND (reference sequence).

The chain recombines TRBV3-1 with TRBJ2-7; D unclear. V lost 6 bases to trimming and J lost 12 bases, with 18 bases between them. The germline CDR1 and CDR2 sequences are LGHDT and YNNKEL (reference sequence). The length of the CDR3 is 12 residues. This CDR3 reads CASRDTDGPPYF. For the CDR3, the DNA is TGTGCCAGCAGAGATACGGACGGGCCGCCGTACTTC.

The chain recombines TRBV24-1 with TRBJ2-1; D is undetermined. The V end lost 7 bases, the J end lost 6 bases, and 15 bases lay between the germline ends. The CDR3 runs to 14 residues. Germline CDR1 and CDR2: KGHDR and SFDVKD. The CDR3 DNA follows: TGTGCCACCAGCCGCCCGGGCGGTGTCAATGAGCAGTTCTTC. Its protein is CATSRPGGVNEQFF.

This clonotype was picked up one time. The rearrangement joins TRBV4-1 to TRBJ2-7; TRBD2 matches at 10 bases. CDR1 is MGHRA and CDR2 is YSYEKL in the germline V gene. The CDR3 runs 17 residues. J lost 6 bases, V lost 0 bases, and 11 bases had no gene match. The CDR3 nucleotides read TGCGCCAGCAGCCAAGAACAGACGCTAGCGGGAGTGGGCGAGCAGTACTTC. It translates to CASSQEQTLAGVGEQYF.

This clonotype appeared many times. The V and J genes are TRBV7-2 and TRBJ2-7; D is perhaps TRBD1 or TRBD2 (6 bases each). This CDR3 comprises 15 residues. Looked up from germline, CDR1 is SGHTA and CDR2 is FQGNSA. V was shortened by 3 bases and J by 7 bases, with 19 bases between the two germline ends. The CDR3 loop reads CASSLAGSGTWEQYF. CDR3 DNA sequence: TGTGCCAGCAGCTTGGCCGGGAGTGGGACATGGGAGCAGTACTTC. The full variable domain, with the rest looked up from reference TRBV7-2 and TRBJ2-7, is GAGVSQSPSNKVTEKGKDVELRCDPISGHTALYWYRQSLGQGLEFLIYFQGNSAPDKSGLPSDRFSAERTGGSVSTLTIQRTQQEDSAVYLCASSLAGSGTWEQYFGPGTRLTVT.

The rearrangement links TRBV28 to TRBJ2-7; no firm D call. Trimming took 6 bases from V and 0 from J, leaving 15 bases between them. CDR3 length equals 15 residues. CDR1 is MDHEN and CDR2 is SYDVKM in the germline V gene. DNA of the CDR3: TGTGCCAGCAGAGGGTCGGCGGATTACTCCTACGAGCAGTACTTC. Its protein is CASRGSADYSYEQYF. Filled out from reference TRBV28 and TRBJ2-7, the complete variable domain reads DVKVTQSSRYLVKRTGEKVFLECVQDMDHENMFWYRQDPGLGLRLIYFSYDVKMKEKGDIPEGYSVSREKKERFSLILESASTNQTSMYLCASRGSADYSYEQYFGPGTRLTVT.

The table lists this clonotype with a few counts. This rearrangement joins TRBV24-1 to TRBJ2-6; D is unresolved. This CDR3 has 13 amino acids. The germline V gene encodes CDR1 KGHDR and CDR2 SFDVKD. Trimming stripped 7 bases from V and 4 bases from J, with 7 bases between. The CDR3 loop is CATSVTGANVLTF. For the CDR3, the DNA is TGTGCCACCAGCGTGACCGGGGCCAACGTCCTGACTTTC.

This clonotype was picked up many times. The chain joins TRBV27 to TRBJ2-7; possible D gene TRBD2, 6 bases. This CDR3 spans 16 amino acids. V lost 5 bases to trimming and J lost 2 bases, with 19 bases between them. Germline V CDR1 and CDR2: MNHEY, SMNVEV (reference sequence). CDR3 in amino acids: CASSPQILALTYEQYF. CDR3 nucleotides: TGTGCCAGCAGTCCACAGATTCTAGCGCTGACCTACGAGCAGTACTTC.

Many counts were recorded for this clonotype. CDR3 amino acids: CASSLAPGRKDTEAFF. CDR3 nucleotide sequence: TGCGCCAGCAGCTTGGCCCCGGGGCGCAAGGATACTGAAGCTTTCTTT. The rearrangement uses TRBV5-1 and TRBJ1-1; TRBD1 is a possible D gene (5 bases). Trimming removed 0 bases from V and 5 bases from J, with 17 bases in between. The germline CDR1 and CDR2 sequences are SGHRS and YFSETQ. This CDR3 is built from 16 residues. Together with reference TRBV5-1 and TRBJ1-1, the CDR3 gives the full variable domain: KAGVTQTPRYLIKTRGQQVTLSCSPISGHRSVSWYQQTPGQGLQFLFEYFSETQRNKGNFPGRFSGRQFSNSRSEMNVSTLELGDSALYLCASSLAPGRKDTEAFFGQGTRLTVV.

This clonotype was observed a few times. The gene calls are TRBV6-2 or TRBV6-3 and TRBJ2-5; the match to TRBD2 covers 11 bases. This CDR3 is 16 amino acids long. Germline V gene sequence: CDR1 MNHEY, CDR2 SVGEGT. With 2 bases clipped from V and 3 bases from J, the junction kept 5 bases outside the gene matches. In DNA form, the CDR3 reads TGTGCCAGCAGTTACCCCCTAGCGGGAGGTGAAGAGACCCAGTACTTC. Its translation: CASSYPLAGGEETQYF.

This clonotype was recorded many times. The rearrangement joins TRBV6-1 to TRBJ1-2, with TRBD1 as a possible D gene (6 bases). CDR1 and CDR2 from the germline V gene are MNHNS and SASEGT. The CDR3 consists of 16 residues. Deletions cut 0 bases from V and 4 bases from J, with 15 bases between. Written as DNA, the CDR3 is TGTGCCAGCAGTGAAGCTATGGGCCAGGGGATCTATGGCTACACCTTC. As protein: CASSEAMGQGIYGYTF.

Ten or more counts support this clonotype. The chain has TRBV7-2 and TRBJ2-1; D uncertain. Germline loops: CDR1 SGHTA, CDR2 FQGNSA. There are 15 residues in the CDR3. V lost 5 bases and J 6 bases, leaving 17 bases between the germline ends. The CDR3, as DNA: TGTGCCAGCAGCCCGACCGCGAGTAGCCGCAATGAGCAGTTCTTC. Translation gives CASSPTASSRNEQFF.

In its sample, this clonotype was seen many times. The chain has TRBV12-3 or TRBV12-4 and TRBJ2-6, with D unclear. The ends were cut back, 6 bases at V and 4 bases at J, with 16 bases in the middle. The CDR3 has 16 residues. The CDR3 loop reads CASSRTSLSGANVLTF. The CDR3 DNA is TGTGCCAGCAGCAGGACGAGTCTGTCGGGGGCCAACGTCCTGACTTTC.

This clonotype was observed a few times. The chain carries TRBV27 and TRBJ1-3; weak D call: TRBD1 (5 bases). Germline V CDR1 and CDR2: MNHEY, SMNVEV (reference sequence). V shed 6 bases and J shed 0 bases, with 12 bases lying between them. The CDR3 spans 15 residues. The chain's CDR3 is CASRPGLDSGNTIYF. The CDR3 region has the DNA TGTGCCAGCAGACCGGGGCTTGACTCTGGAAACACCATATATTTT.

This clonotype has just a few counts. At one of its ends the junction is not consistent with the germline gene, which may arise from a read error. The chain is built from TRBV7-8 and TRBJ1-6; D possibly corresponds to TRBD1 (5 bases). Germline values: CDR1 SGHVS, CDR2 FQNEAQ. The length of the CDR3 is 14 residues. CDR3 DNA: TGTGCCAGCAGTTTTCAGGGAGTAAATTCACCCCTTCACTTT. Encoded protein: CASSFQGVNSPLHF.

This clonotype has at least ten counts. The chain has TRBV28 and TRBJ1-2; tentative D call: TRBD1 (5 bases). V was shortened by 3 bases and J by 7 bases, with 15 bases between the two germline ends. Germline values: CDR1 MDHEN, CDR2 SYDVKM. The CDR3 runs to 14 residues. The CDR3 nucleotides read TGTGCCAGCAGTTTCGGGCAGCCGGGGGGTGGCTACACCTTC. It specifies CASSFGQPGGGYTF.

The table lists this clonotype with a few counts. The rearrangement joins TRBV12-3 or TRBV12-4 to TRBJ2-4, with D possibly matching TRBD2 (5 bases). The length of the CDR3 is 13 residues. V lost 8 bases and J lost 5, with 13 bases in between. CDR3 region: CASGYGEQNIQYF. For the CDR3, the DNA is TGTGCCAGCGGCTACGGGGAGCAAAACATTCAGTACTTC.

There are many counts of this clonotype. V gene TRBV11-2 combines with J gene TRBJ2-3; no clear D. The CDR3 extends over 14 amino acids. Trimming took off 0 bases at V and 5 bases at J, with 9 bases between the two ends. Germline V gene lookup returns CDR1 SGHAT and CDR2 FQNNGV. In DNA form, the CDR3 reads TGTGCCAGCAGCTTAGAAAGTGGCGTAGATACGCAGTATTTT. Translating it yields CASSLESGVDTQYF.

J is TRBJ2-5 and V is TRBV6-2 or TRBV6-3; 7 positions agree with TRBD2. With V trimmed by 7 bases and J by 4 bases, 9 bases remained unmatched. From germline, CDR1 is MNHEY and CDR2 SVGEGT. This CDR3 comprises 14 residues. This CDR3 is CASTRREYGETQYF. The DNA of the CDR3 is TGTGCCAGCACGCGGCGGGAGTACGGAGAGACCCAGTACTTC.

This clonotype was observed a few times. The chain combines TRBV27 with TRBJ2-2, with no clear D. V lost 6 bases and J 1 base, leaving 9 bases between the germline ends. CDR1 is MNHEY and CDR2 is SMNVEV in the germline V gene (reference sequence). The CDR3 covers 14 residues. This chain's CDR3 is CASSFGMNTGELFF. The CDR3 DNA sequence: TGTGCCAGCAGCTTCGGAATGAACACCGGGGAGCTGTTTTTT.

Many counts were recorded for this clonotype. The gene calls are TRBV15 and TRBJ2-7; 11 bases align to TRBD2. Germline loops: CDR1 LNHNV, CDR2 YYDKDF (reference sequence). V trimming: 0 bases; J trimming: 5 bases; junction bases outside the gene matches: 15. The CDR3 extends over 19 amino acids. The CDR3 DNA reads TGTGCCACCAGCAGAGAAATGCGAGGGCTAGCGGGAGGTCCCCACGAGCAGTACTTC. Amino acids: CATSREMRGLAGGPHEQYF.

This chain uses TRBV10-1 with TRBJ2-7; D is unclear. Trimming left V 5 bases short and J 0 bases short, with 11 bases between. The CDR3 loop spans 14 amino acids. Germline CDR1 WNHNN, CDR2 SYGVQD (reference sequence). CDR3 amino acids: CASSRVPGSYEQYF. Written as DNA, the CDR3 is TGCGCCAGCAGTCGGGTACCAGGCTCCTACGAGCAGTACTTC.

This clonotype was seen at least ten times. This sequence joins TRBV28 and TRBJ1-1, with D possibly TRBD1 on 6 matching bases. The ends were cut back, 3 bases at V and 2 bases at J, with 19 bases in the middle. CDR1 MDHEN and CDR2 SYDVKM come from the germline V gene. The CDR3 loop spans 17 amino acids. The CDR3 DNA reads TGTGCCAGCAGTTTTTTATACTTTAAGACAGGTAACACTGAAGCTTTCTTT. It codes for CASSFLYFKTGNTEAFF. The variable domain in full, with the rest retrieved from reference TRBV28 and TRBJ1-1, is DVKVTQSSRYLVKRTGEKVFLECVQDMDHENMFWYRQDPGLGLRLIYFSYDVKMKEKGDIPEGYSVSREKKERFSLILESASTNQTSMYLCASSFLYFKTGNTEAFFGQGTRLTVV.